This T cell receptor beta chain was observed in a study of cytomegalovirus exposure and HLA in healthy donors. The overall study: From donors who were HLA-typed, an early data release held 70 million to 90 million unique TCRs.

PCR was performed using 60 Vbeta and 13 Jbeta primers. The data were produced by immunoSEQ multiplex PCR, yet TCRdb's version contains in-frame clones alone and is incomplete. The profile shows some 110,000 clones, approximately 80% of them singletons. V lost 3 bases and J lost 8; bases outside the gene matches: 12. This CDR3 is 16 amino acids long. The V gene's germline CDR1 is LGHNA and CDR2 YNFKEQ. This clonotype was sampled from a woman younger than 30 in good health and CMV-seropositive. Sequenced material: PBMCs. The chain employs TRBV4-2 and TRBJ2-1; 8 positions agree with TRBD1. CDR3 coding DNA: TGTGCCAGCAGCCAGGGGGGACAGGTACTTAATGATGAGCAGTTCTTC. Encoded protein: CASSQGGQVLNDEQFF.